Each of the 5 T cell receptor beta chains below was sequenced from the same sample in a study of T-cell reconstitution after alpha-beta-depleted transplantation in children. Construction of the TCRbeta library involved unique molecular identifiers. A single record per CDR3 protein comes from TCRdb applying MiXCR to the PCR reads. The sample lists 540,000 or so distinct CDR3 sequences; roughly 23% were seen once. Here the sequenced sample was PBMCs, mostly from graft donor cells, taken 360 days after TCRalphabeta/CD19-depleted stem cell transplant. Receptors were obtained from a boy younger than two who had a stem cell transplant for acute myeloid leukemia, so the T cells may come from the graft donor.

The chain combines TRBV21-1 with TRBJ1-1. TRBV21-1 is labeled a pseudogene. This CDR3 is built from 14 residues. The DNA for the CDR3 is TGTGCCAGCAGCAAAGGAGTCGCCAACACTGAAGCTTTCTTT. Encoded protein: CASSKGVANTEAFF.

This chain joins TRBV5-6 and TRBJ2-6; 8 positions agree with TRBD1. The CDR3 has 17 amino acids. Germline-derived CDR1 and CDR2 are SGHDT and YYEEEE. Trimming removed 1 base from V and 2 bases from J; junction bases left unmatched: 5. DNA for the CDR3: TGTGCCAGCAGCTTGTGGCAGGGGGCGACTGGGGCCAACGTCCTGACTTTC. It specifies CASSLWQGATGANVLTF. Complete variable domain (other parts from reference TRBV5-6 and TRBJ2-6): DAGVTQSPTHLIKTRGQQVTLRCSPKSGHDTVSWYQQALGQGPQFIFQYYEEEERQRGNFPDRFSGHQFPNYSSELNVNALLLGDSALYLCASSLWQGATGANVLTFGAGSRLTVL.

This chain joins TRBV10-3 and TRBJ1-4; 9 nucleotides match TRBD1. Germline CDR1 ENHRY, CDR2 SYGVKD. V was pared by 6 bases and J by 7 bases, with 6 bases of the junction left unmatched. The CDR3 is 14 amino acids. DNA for the CDR3: TGTGCCATCAGCGAGGGACAGGGAGGTGAAAAACTGTTTTTT. This codes for CAISEGQGGEKLFF.

The V and J genes are TRBV5-5 and TRBJ2-2, with unresolved D. Germline-derived CDR1 and CDR2 are SGHKS and YYEKEE (reference sequence). Trimming removed 2 bases from V and 3 bases from J, with 8 bases in between. The CDR3 contains 14 residues. The CDR3 nucleotides are TGTGCCAGCAGCTTAGTTGTTCACACCGGGGAGCTGTTTTTT. Translation gives CASSLVVHTGELFF.

This chain connects TRBV10-3 to TRBJ2-5, with 9 positions matching TRBD2. The V and J ends lost 8 bases and 5 bases, in that order; junction bases with no gene match: 12. Per germline, CDR1 ENHRY and CDR2 SYGVKD. CDR3 length: 15 residues. The DNA of the CDR3 is TGTGCCATCCGTGGAGGTAGCGGGGGTGAGGAGACCCAGTACTTC. Translation gives CAIRGGSGGEETQYF.